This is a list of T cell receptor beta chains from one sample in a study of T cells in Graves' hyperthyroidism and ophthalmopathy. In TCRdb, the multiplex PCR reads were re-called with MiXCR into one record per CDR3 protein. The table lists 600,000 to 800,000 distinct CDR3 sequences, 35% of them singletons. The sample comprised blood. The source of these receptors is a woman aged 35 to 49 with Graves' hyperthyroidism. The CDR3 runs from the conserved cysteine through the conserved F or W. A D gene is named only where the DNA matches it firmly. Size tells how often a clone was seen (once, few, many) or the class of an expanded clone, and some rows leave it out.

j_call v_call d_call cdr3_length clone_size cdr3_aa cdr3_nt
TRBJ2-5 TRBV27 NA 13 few CASRDWQQETQYF TGTGCCAGCAGAGACTGGCAACAAGAGACCCAGTACTTC
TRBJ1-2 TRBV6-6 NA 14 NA CASSYQGRDYGYTF TGTGCCAGCAGTTACCAGGGGAGAGACTATGGCTACACCTTC
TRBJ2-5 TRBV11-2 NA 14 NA CASSLVRRAETQYF TGTGCCAGCAGTTTGGTCCGGCGAGCAGAGACCCAGTACTTC
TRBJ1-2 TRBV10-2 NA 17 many CASSEVPSSGKHYGYTF TGCGCCAGCAGTGAGGTTCCCTCGTCTGGGAAGCACTATGGCTACACCTTC
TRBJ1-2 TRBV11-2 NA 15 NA CASSRGGGGNYGYTF TGTGCCAGCAGCCGCGGTGGAGGGGGGAACTATGGCTACACCTTC
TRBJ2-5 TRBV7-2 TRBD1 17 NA CASSQSGTGGAGETQYF TGTGCCAGCAGCCAATCCGGGACAGGGGGCGCGGGAGAGACCCAGTACTTC
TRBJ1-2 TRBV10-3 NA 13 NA CAISEGQSYGCTF TGTGCCATCAGTGAGGGACAGAGCTATGGCTGCACCTTC
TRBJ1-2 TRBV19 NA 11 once CASRQDHGYTF TGTGCCAGTAGACAGGATCATGGCTACACCTTC
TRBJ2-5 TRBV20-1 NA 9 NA CSAVGTQYF TGCAGTGCAGTGGGGACCCAGTACTTC
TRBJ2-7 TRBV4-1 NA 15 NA CASSHGRLAPYEQYF TGCGCCAGCAGCCATGGGAGGCTGGCCCCCTACGAGCAGTACTTC
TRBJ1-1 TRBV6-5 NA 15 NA CASSYPGTTNTEAFF TGTGCCAGCAGTTACCCCGGGACAACGAACACTGAAGCTTTCTTT
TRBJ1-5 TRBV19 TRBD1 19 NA CASSIEPGTGGYSNQPQHF TGTGCCAGTAGTATAGAACCCGGGACAGGGGGGTATAGCAATCAGCCCCAGCATTTT
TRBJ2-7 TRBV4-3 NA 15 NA CASSQGAGQHYEQYF TGCGCCAGCAGCCAAGGGGCAGGGCAACACTACGAGCAGTACTTC
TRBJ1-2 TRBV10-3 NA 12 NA CAISAARDGYTF TGTGCCATCAGTGCGGCTCGAGATGGCTACACCTTC
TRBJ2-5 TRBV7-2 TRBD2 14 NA CASTPGLATETQYF TGTGCCAGCACACCGGGACTAGCGACGGAGACCCAGTACTTC
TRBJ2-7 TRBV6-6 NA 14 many CASSVDRDSYEQYF TGTGCCAGCAGTGTAGACAGAGATTCCTACGAGCAGTACTTC
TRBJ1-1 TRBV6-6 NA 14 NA CAGSYGLGGTEAFF TGTGCCGGCAGTTACGGTCTGGGGGGGACTGAAGCTTTCTTT
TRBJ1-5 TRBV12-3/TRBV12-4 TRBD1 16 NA CASSPPGGTGNQPQHF TGTGCCAGCTCACCCCCCGGTGGGACAGGGAATCAGCCCCAGCATTTT
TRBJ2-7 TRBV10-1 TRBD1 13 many CASSEEGASEQYF TGCGCCAGCAGTGAGGAGGGGGCAAGCGAGCAGTACTTC
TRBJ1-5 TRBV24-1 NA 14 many CATSDLNGDQPQHF TGTGCCACCAGTGATTTGAACGGGGATCAGCCCCAGCATTTT
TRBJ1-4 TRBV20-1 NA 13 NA CSARVSLREKLFF TGCAGTGCTAGAGTAAGCCTCCGTGAAAAACTGTTTTTT
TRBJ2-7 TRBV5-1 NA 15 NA CASSHSGGGAYGQYF TGCGCCAGCAGCCATAGCGGTGGGGGGGCCTACGGGCAGTACTTC
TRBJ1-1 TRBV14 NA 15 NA CASRKYSEPNTEAFF TGTGCCAGCAGAAAATACAGCGAACCTAACACTGAAGCTTTCTTT
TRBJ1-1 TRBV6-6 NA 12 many CASRDSNTEAFF TGTGCCAGCAGGGATTCGAACACTGAAGCTTTCTTT
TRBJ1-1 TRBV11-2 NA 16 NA CASSLRDQARDTEAFF TGTGCCAGCAGCTTACGGGACCAGGCGAGGGACACTGAAGCTTTCTTT
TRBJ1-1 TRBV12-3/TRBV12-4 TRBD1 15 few CASSDPGQANTEAFF TGTGCCAGCAGTGATCCCGGACAGGCGAACACTGAAGCTTTCTTT
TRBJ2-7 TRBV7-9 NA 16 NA CASSLGYGATYNEQYF TGTGCCAGCAGCTTAGGATACGGGGCGACCTACAATGAGCAGTACTTC
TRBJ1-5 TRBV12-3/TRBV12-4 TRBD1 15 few CASRQGDRINQPQHF TGTGCCAGCAGGCAAGGGGACAGAATTAATCAGCCCCAGCATTTT
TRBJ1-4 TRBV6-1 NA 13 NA CASDGRANEKLFF TGTGCCAGCGACGGACGGGCTAATGAAAAACTGTTTTTT
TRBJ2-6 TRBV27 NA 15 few CASRTRVYGANVLTF TGTGCCAGCAGGACTAGGGTTTACGGGGCCAACGTCCTGACTTTC
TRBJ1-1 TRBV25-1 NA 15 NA CASSEFGAGNTEAFF TGTGCCAGCAGTGAATTCGGGGCAGGGAACACTGAAGCTTTCTTT
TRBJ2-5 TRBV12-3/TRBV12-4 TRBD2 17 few CASSWEKTSVYQETQYF TGTGCCAGCAGCTGGGAGAAGACTAGCGTCTACCAAGAGACCCAGTACTTC
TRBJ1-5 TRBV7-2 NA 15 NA CASSLVGDSRQPQHF TGTGCCAGCAGCTTAGTTGGGGACTCCCGACAGCCCCAGCATTTT
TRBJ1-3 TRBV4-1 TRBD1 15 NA CASSQYRGPGNTIYF TGCGCCAGCAGCCAGTACAGGGGCCCTGGAAACACCATATATTTT
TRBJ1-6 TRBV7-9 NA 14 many CASSPESYNSPLHF TGTGCCAGCAGCCCAGAGTCCTATAATTCACCCCTCCACTTT
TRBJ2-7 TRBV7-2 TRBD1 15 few CASRATGQGSYEQYF TGTGCCAGCAGAGCAACCGGACAGGGATCCTACGAGCAGTACTTC
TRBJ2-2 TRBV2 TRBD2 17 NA CASSQDSSLAGTGELFF TGTGCCAGCAGCCAAGATTCGTCCCTAGCGGGCACCGGGGAGCTGTTTTTT
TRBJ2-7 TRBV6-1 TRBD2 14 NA CASSPSGLTSEQYF TGTGCCAGCAGTCCTAGCGGACTAACAAGCGAGCAGTACTTC
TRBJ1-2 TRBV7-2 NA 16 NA CASSQKRQFFNYGYTF TGTGCCAGCAGCCAAAAAAGACAGTTTTTTAACTATGGCTACACCTTC
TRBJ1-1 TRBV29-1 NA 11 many CSVRRDTEAFF TGCAGCGTTCGTAGGGACACTGAAGCTTTCTTT
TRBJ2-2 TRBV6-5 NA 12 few CASRTVTGELFF TGTGCCAGCAGAACGGTCACCGGGGAGCTGTTTTTT
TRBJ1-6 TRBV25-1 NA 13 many CASTLTENSPLHF TGTGCCAGCACCCTGACAGAAAATTCACCCCTCCACTTT
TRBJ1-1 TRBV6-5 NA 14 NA CASSYFGRGTEAFF TGTGCCAGCAGTTACTTTGGGAGGGGCACTGAAGCTTTCTTT
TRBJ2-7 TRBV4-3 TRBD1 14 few CASSFRGQGQEQYF TGCGCCAGCAGCTTCCGAGGACAGGGGCAAGAGCAGTACTTC
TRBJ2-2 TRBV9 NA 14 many CASSLQGNTGELFF TGTGCCAGCAGCCTACAGGGAAACACCGGGGAGCTGTTTTTT
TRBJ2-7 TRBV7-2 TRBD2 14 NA CAWSLTGGPYEQYF TGTGCCTGGAGTTTAACGGGAGGACCCTACGAGCAGTACTTC
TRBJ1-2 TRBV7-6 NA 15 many CASSLAMSPGVGYTF TGTGCCAGCAGCTTAGCGATGAGTCCCGGAGTAGGCTACACCTTC
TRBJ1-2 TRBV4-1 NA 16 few CASSQDRGGTNYGYTF TGCGCCAGCAGCCAAGATCGAGGAGGAACTAACTATGGCTACACCTTC
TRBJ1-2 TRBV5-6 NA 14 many CASTLRQAGYGYTF TGTGCCAGCACCCTAAGACAGGCGGGGTATGGCTACACCTTC
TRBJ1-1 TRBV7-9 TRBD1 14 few CASTQGGGNAEAFF TGTGCCAGCACCCAAGGGGGCGGGAACGCTGAAGCTTTCTTT
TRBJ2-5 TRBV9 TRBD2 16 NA CASSGPGLAGTETQYF TGTGCCAGCAGCGGCCCCGGACTAGCGGGAACAGAGACCCAGTACTTC
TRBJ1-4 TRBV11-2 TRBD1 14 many CASSYQGAVEKLFF TGTGCCAGCAGCTACCAGGGGGCCGTGGAAAAACTGTTTTTT
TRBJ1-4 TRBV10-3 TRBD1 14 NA CAISEKVDRDQLFF TGTGCCATCAGTGAGAAAGTGGACAGGGACCAACTGTTTTTT
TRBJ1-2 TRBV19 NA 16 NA CASQEAARPLNYGYTF TGTGCCAGTCAAGAGGCTGCGCGGCCCCTCAACTATGGCTACACCTTC
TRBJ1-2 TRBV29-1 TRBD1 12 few CSQGQGSEGYTF TGCAGCCAAGGACAGGGGAGTGAGGGCTACACCTTC
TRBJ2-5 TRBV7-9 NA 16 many CASSLAPGLRGETQYF TGTGCCAGCAGCTTAGCGCCGGGGTTAAGAGGAGAGACCCAGTACTTC